Sequencing of this T cell receptor beta chain was carried out in a study of cytomegalovirus exposure and HLA in healthy donors. General observations from the study: Researchers left out some V segments, among them TRBV6-2 and TRBV6-3, as indistinguishable. When the data were analyzed later, several of the most significant clusters appeared to be linked to common viral pathogens.

The PCR was carried out with 60 Vbeta primers and 13 Jbeta primers. TCRdb's table, derived via immunoSEQ multiplex PCR, lists solely in-frame clones and lacks some. The sample includes some 190,000 clones, less than 80% of them seen just once. Points on this clone: No antigen is known for it.

The V gene lost 2 bases and the J gene lost 6 bases, with 10 bases spanning the gap. Germline assignment: CDR1 LNHDA and CDR2 SQIVND (reference sequence). CDR3 length: 13 residues. Donors in the study were healthy people who gave bone marrow. The sequenced material came from PBMCs. This chain connects TRBV19 to TRBJ1-2; weak D call: TRBD1 (5 bases). The sequence came from a man aged 18 to 29 in good health and CMV-seronegative. This chain's CDR3 is CASSIQGRDGYTF. Here the CDR3 DNA reads TGTGCCAGTAGTATACAGGGTCGGGATGGCTACACCTTC.